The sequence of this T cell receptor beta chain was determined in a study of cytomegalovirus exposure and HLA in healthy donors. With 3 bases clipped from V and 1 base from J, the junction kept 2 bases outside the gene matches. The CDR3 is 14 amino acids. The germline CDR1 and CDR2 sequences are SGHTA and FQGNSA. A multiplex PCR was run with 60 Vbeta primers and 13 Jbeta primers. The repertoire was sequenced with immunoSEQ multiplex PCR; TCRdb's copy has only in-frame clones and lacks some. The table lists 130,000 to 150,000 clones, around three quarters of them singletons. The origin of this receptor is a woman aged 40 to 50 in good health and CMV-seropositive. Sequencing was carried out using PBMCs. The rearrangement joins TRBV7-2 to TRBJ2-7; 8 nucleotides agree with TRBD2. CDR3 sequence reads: CASSLSGGSYEQYF. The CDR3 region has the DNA TGTGCCAGCAGCTTGAGCGGGGGTTCCTACGAGCAGTACTTC. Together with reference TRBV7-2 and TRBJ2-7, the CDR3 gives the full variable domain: GAGVSQSPSNKVTEKGKDVELRCDPISGHTALYWYRQSLGQGLEFLIYFQGNSAPDKSGLPSDRFSAERTGGSVSTLTIQRTQQEDSAVYLCASSLSGGSYEQYFGPGTRLTVT.